This T cell receptor beta chain was captured in a study of OX40 agonist ivuxolimab in advanced cancers. The overall study: It was ivuxolimab, an agonistic anti-OX40 (CD134) antibody, that patients were treated with. Patients got intravenous ivuxolimab at 0.01 to 10 mg/kg every 2 weeks. General observations from the study: Dosing at 0.1 to 3.0 mg/kg was accompanied by clonal expansion of CD4+ and CD8+ blood T cells by week 6.

For this clone: The antigen remains undetermined.

Sequencing was performed with immunoSEQ multiplex PCR; in TCRdb, only in-frame clones are kept and a portion is missing. The data hold roughly 52,000 clones, with under 85% observed a single time. This TCR was recovered from an adult with an advanced solid tumor such as melanoma, head and neck, liver or kidney cancer. The material was CD4+ or CD8+ T cells sorted from blood, obtained in a trial of the OX40 agonist ivuxolimab.

The CDR3 loop reads CASSPLDGEETQYF. In nucleotides, the CDR3 is TGTGCCAGCTCACCACTAGACGGGGAGGAGACCCAGTACTTC. The chain employs TRBV18 and TRBJ2-5; possibly TRBD2 for D (5 bases). With 1 base removed from V and 5 bases from J, the gap between germline ends came to 11 bases. The CDR3 spans 14 residues. In germline, CDR1 is KGHSH, CDR2 LQKENI. Full variable domain (missing parts from reference TRBV18 and TRBJ2-5): NAGVMQNPRHLVRRRGQEARLRCSPMKGHSHVYWYRQLPEEGLKFMVYLQKENIIDESGMPKERFSAEFPKEGPSILRIQQVVRGDSAAYFCASSPLDGEETQYFGPGTRLLVL.